A single sample is the source of the 30 T cell receptor beta chains below, sequenced in a study of CD8 T cells in ankylosing spondylitis. General study results and limits: Among TCR beta sequences, a motif of several highly homologous variants appeared characteristic of ankylosing spondylitis blood.

Their antigen targets remain unknown. Each CDR3 protein is one row after TCRdb ran MiXCR on the 5' RACE reads. The profile shows about 340,000 distinct CDR3 sequences, less than 9.5% of them singletons. The sample comprised blood, either unsorted or a sorted T cell fraction (not recorded which). The receptors were sampled from a male donor with ankylosing spondylitis.

This clonotype appeared many times. This chain uses TRBV29-1 with TRBJ2-7; D possibly uses TRBD1 or TRBD2 (6 bases each). CDR3 length: 15 amino acids. Germline lookup yields CDR1 SQVTM and CDR2 ANQGSEA. With 3 bases removed from V and 2 bases from J, the gap between germline ends came to 17 bases. Written as DNA, the CDR3 is TGCAGCGTTGAGGAGGGCGGTGGGGGGCCCTACGAGCAGTACTTC. Its translation: CSVEEGGGGPYEQYF.

This clonotype was found a few times. The chain has TRBV18 and TRBJ1-5; D remains unclear. The CDR3 is made up of 13 amino acids. The germline V gene has CDR1 KGHSH and CDR2 LQKENI. Trimming left V 5 bases short and J 5 bases short, with 10 bases between. The CDR3 nucleotides are TGTGCCAGCTCAACGGGAACCGATCAGCCCCAGCATTTT. This translates into CASSTGTDQPQHF.

The chain combines TRBV2 with TRBJ2-7; D is unresolved. CDR1 is SNHLY and CDR2 is FYNNEI in the germline V gene. There are 11 residues in the CDR3. V lost 6 bases and J lost 4, with 7 bases in between. The CDR3 loop reads CASRREYEQYF. CDR3 nucleotides: TGTGCCAGCAGAAGAGAATACGAGCAGTACTTC.

This clonotype has a handful of counts. The genes are TRBV28 and TRBJ2-2; D unclear. Deletions cut 3 bases from V and 3 bases from J, with 11 bases between. The germline CDR1 and CDR2 sequences are MDHEN and SYDVKM. The CDR3 spans 15 residues. DNA for the CDR3: TGTGCCAGCAGTTTCGAACCCTCCGACACCGGGGAGCTGTTTTTT. Residues: CASSFEPSDTGELFF. The variable domain in full, completed from reference TRBV28 and TRBJ2-2, reads DVKVTQSSRYLVKRTGEKVFLECVQDMDHENMFWYRQDPGLGLRLIYFSYDVKMKEKGDIPEGYSVSREKKERFSLILESASTNQTSMYLCASSFEPSDTGELFFGEGSRLTVL.

This sequence joins TRBV7-2 and TRBJ2-7, with TRBD1 matching over 7 bases. The CDR3 spans 16 residues. Germline CDR1 reads SGHTA; CDR2 reads FQGNSA. V gave up 5 bases and J gave up 0 bases; unmatched junction bases: 10. The CDR3 loop is CASSRDTGALSYEQYF. The DNA of the CDR3 is TGTGCCAGCAGCCGCGACACAGGGGCCCTCTCCTACGAGCAGTACTTC.

This clonotype has more than one count but fewer than ten. The chain uses TRBV27 and TRBJ2-1, with 7 bases aligning to TRBD1. Unmatched junction bases numbered 8, after V lost 5 bases and J lost 10 bases. CDR3 size: 13 residues. CDR1 is MNHEY, CDR2 SMNVEV, per germline (reference sequence). The CDR3 bases are TGTGCCAGCAGTGCGAGGACAGGAAGCGAGCAGTTCTTC. Amino acid sequence: CASSARTGSEQFF.

This clonotype was counted between two and nine times. The rearrangement links TRBV2 to TRBJ2-7, with a possible D match to TRBD2 (5 bases). Germline V gene sequence: CDR1 SNHLY, CDR2 FYNNEI. Trimming removed 4 bases from V and 3 bases from J, with 13 bases in between. The CDR3 contains 14 residues. DNA for the CDR3: TGTGCCAGCAGTGCCGGGAAGAGATTCTACGAGCAGTACTTC. Translating it yields CASSAGKRFYEQYF. Supplemented by reference TRBV2 and TRBJ2-7, the full variable domain reads EPEVTQTPSHQVTQMGQEVILRCVPISNHLYFYWYRQILGQKVEFLVSFYNNEISEKSEIFDDQFSVERPDGSNFTLKIRSTKLEDSAMYFCASSAGKRFYEQYFGPGTRLTVT.

The V and J genes are TRBV3-1 and TRBJ1-1; weak D call: TRBD1 (5 bases). Germline V gene lookup returns CDR1 LGHDT and CDR2 YNNKEL (reference sequence). CDR3 size: 13 residues. V was pared by 0 bases and J by 9 bases, with 11 bases between. The CDR3 loop is CASSQDLEGKAFF. In DNA, the CDR3 is TGTGCCAGCAGCCAAGATCTAGAGGGGAAAGCTTTCTTT.

In this sample, this clonotype turned up a few times. This rearrangement joins TRBV20-1 to TRBJ2-1, with D tentatively TRBD1 (6 bases). The CDR3 spans 13 residues. Germline values: CDR1 DFQATT, CDR2 SNEGSKA (reference sequence). The V end lost 3 bases, the J end lost 4 bases, and 10 bases lay between the germline ends. In DNA, the CDR3 is TGCAGTGCTAGGTTCAGGGGTTACAATGAGCAGTTCTTC. Translated: CSARFRGYNEQFF.

In this sample, this clonotype turned up many times. The V and J genes are TRBV7-9 and TRBJ2-7, with D perhaps TRBD1 (7 bases). This CDR3 region has 14 residues. Deletions cut 2 bases from V and 4 bases from J, with 12 bases between. CDR1 and CDR2 (germline): SEHNR, FQNEAQ (reference sequence). CDR3 protein: CASSLNRGGYEQYF. The CDR3 DNA is TGTGCCAGCAGCTTAAACAGGGGAGGTTACGAGCAGTACTTC.

The chain employs TRBV4-3 and TRBJ1-5; D unclear. The length of the CDR3 is 13 residues. Germline CDR1 reads LGHNA; CDR2 reads YSLEER. The V end lost 0 bases, the J end lost 5 bases, and 5 bases lay between the germline ends. CDR3 nucleotides: TGCGCCAGCAGCCAAGATAATGATCAGCCCCAGCATTTT. Translated: CASSQDNDQPQHF.

The DNA for the CDR3 is TGCAGTGCTAGGTCTAGCAATCAGCCCCAGCATTTT. Its translation: CSARSSNQPQHF. V and J are TRBV20-1 and TRBJ1-5, with unresolved D. CDR3 length equals 12 residues. The V end was cut by 3 bases, the J end by 0 bases, with 3 bases between. Germline CDR1 reads DFQATT; CDR2 reads SNEGSKA (reference sequence).

The V call is TRBV11-3, the J call TRBJ2-7, with TRBD1 matching over 12 bases. V gave up 5 bases and J gave up 5 bases; unmatched junction bases: 10. This CDR3 comprises 16 residues. CDR1 is SGHNT, CDR2 YENEEA, per germline. CDR3 nucleotide sequence: TGTGCCAGCAGCCCGTCGCGAGGGACAGGGGGCGACGAGCAGTACTTC. It is translated as CASSPSRGTGGDEQYF.

Only a few counts were recorded for this clonotype. The genes are TRBV12-3 or TRBV12-4 and TRBJ2-7, with TRBD2 identical over 8 bases. V lost 8 bases to trimming and J lost 4 bases; unmatched junction nucleotides: 13. This CDR3 is 15 amino acids long. The CDR3 DNA follows: TGTGCCAGCCCCCTCCGGGCTAGCGGGTGTTACGAGCAGTACTTC. It codes for CASPLRASGCYEQYF.

This clonotype was found a few times. The J gene is TRBJ2-1, the V gene TRBV20-1, with TRBD2 identical over 12 bases. The V segment lost 6 bases and the J segment 9 bases; nucleotides outside the gene matches: 6. CDR1 is DFQATT, CDR2 SNEGSKA, per germline (reference sequence). CDR3 length: 13 amino acids. CDR3 coding DNA: TGCAGTGCAACTAGCGGGAGGAGGTTTGAGCAGTTCTTC. It is translated as CSATSGRRFEQFF.

This clonotype appeared a few times. The chain couples TRBV7-9 to TRBJ1-1; D ambiguous. The CDR3 contains 15 residues. Germline CDR1 reads SEHNR; CDR2 reads FQNEAQ (reference sequence). V was shortened by 1 base and J by 1 base, with 10 bases between the two germline ends. CDR3 bases: TGTGCCAGCAGCTTAGATGGGCAGACGAACACTGAAGCTTTCTTT. Protein sequence: CASSLDGQTNTEAFF. Variable domain in full (rest from reference TRBV7-9 and TRBJ1-1): DTGVSQNPRHKITKRGQNVTFRCDPISEHNRLYWYRQTLGQGPEFLTYFQNEAQLEKSRLLSDRFSAERPKGSFSTLEIQRTEQGDSAMYLCASSLDGQTNTEAFFGQGTRLTVV.

The genes are TRBV4-1 and TRBJ2-7; 7 bases map to TRBD1. V was pared by 2 bases and J by 4 bases, with 11 bases of the junction left unmatched. CDR1 is MGHRA, CDR2 YSYEKL, per germline. There are 16 residues in the CDR3. For the CDR3, the DNA is TGCGCCAGCAGCCAACGTTATACAGGGGAATTTTACGAGCAGTACTTC. It translates to CASSQRYTGEFYEQYF.

CDR3 amino acids: CASSLGPTADGYTF. The CDR3 coding sequence is TGTGCCAGCAGCTTGGGTCCCACGGCGGATGGCTACACCTTC. V and J are TRBV5-6 and TRBJ1-2, with D unclear. Looked up from germline, CDR1 is SGHDT and CDR2 is YYEEEE. The ends were cut back, 0 bases at V and 6 bases at J, with 12 bases in the middle. The CDR3 is made up of 14 amino acids. The full variable domain, rest sourced from reference TRBV5-6 and TRBJ1-2, is DAGVTQSPTHLIKTRGQQVTLRCSPKSGHDTVSWYQQALGQGPQFIFQYYEEEERQRGNFPDRFSGHQFPNYSSELNVNALLLGDSALYLCASSLGPTADGYTFGSGTRLTVV.

This clonotype was picked up a small number of times. The CDR3 bases are TGTGCCAGCAGTTTCCGGACAGGGACAGAGACCCAGTACTTC. It encodes CASSFRTGTETQYF. The J gene is TRBJ2-5, the V gene TRBV28; 8 nucleotides agree with TRBD1. Germline V gene lookup returns CDR1 MDHEN and CDR2 SYDVKM. Trimming cost V 3 bases and J 4 bases; bases outside gene matches: 4. The CDR3 contains 14 residues.

The genes are TRBV15 and TRBJ2-3, with 10 bases fitting TRBD2. Losses at the gene ends were 3 bases for V and 0 bases for J; bases not matched to a gene: 6. Germline lookup yields CDR1 LNHNV and CDR2 YYDKDF (reference sequence). This CDR3 has 17 residues. This CDR3 reads CATSRPTSGFSTDTQYF. The CDR3 DNA is TGTGCCACCAGCAGGCCGACTAGCGGGTTTAGCACAGATACGCAGTATTTT.

The table lists this clonotype with many counts. V is TRBV12-3 or TRBV12-4 and J is TRBJ1-1, with unresolved D. Trimming stripped 4 bases from V and 1 base from J, with 7 bases between. The CDR3 contains 13 residues. The DNA of the CDR3 is TGTGCCAGCAGTTACGGACCGAACACTGAAGCTTTCTTT. It yields the protein CASSYGPNTEAFF.

This rearrangement joins TRBV2 to TRBJ2-7, with no clear D. This CDR3 region has 13 residues. V was shortened by 6 bases and J by 2 bases, with 11 bases between the two germline ends. Germline-derived CDR1 and CDR2 are SNHLY and FYNNEI. The CDR3 loop is CASRGPPAYEQYF. The CDR3 nucleotides are TGTGCCAGCAGAGGCCCCCCCGCCTACGAGCAGTACTTC.

The chain's CDR3 is CASSRDSQRAYGYTF. DNA of the CDR3: TGTGCCAGCAGCAGAGACAGCCAGAGGGCCTATGGCTACACCTTC. The chain uses TRBV7-3 and TRBJ1-2, with D maybe TRBD1 (5 bases). This CDR3 has 15 residues. CDR1 and CDR2 from the germline V gene are SGHTA and FQGTGA. V shed 5 bases and J shed 4 bases, with 17 bases lying between them. The variable domain in full, completed from reference TRBV7-3 and TRBJ1-2, reads GAGVSQTPSNKVTEKGKYVELRCDPISGHTALYWYRQSLGQGPEFLIYFQGTGAADDSGLPNDRFFAVRPEGSVSTLKIQRTERGDSAVYLCASSRDSQRAYGYTFGSGTRLTVV.

The rearrangement uses TRBV7-3 and TRBJ2-1; 13 nucleotides agree with TRBD2. The germline V gene encodes CDR1 SGHTA and CDR2 FQGTGA. The CDR3 extends over 17 amino acids. V gave up 4 bases and J gave up 6 bases; unmatched junction bases: 9. CDR3 in amino acids: CASSSRGGLAGLNEQFF. CDR3 in DNA: TGTGCCAGCAGCTCGAGGGGGGGACTAGCGGGACTCAATGAGCAGTTCTTC.

This sequence joins TRBV6-5 and TRBJ2-2; tentatively, D is TRBD1 (6 bases). The germline V gene encodes CDR1 MNHEY and CDR2 SVGAGI. This CDR3 has 17 amino acids. V lost 4 bases, J lost 4 bases, and 19 bases lay in between. The DNA for the CDR3 is TGTGCCAGCAGTTTGGGGCCCCCGGGACATCTCACCGGGGAGCTGTTTTTT. It specifies CASSLGPPGHLTGELFF.

The chain joins TRBV29-1 to TRBJ1-5; D might be TRBD1 (6 bases). Trimming removed 7 bases at V and 4 bases at J, with 11 bases between. Germline loops: CDR1 SQVTM, CDR2 ANQGSEA. The CDR3 length is 12 residues. The CDR3 loop is CSARDTNQPQHF. CDR3 in DNA: TGCAGCGCCCGGGACACAAATCAGCCCCAGCATTTT.

CDR3 coding DNA: TGTGCCAGCAGGAAGTCCGGGACAGGGGGCCCCGAGGGGGGTCAGCCCCAGCATTTT. This codes for CASRKSGTGGPEGGQPQHF. The V and J genes are TRBV6-1 and TRBJ1-5; TRBD1 matches at 12 bases. V shed 6 bases, J shed 6 bases, and the junction held 18 bases outside the gene matches. CDR1 and CDR2 (germline): MNHNS, SASEGT. This CDR3 is built from 19 residues.

This rearrangement joins TRBV5-1 to TRBJ2-2, with D possibly being TRBD1 or TRBD2 (5 bases each). Trimming stripped 2 bases from V and 0 bases from J, with 11 bases between. The germline V gene has CDR1 SGHRS and CDR2 YFSETQ. This CDR3 comprises 16 residues. CDR3 protein: CASSLLGPTNTGELFF. Here the CDR3 DNA reads TGCGCCAGCAGCTTATTGGGACCAACGAACACCGGGGAGCTGTTTTTT.

This clonotype appeared a few times. V usage is TRBV27 and J usage is TRBJ2-2; perhaps TRBD1 as D (5 bases). The ends were cut back, 6 bases at V and 4 bases at J, with 15 bases in the middle. The germline V gene encodes CDR1 MNHEY and CDR2 SMNVEV (reference sequence). The CDR3 runs to 15 residues. In DNA, the CDR3 is TGTGCCAGCAGACCACAGGTGTTAGTCACCGGGGAGCTGTTTTTT. Translating gives CASRPQVLVTGELFF.

The V gene is TRBV6-1, the J gene TRBJ2-7; D unclear. Trimming stripped 7 bases from V and 5 bases from J, with 9 bases between. The CDR3 runs to 11 residues. Germline CDR1 and CDR2: MNHNS and SASEGT. Here the CDR3 reads CASMAAHEQYF. The CDR3 nucleotides read TGTGCCAGCATGGCTGCACACGAGCAGTACTTC.